The following is a T cell receptor (beta chain) sequence with its context. Its antigen is unknown. Deep-level assay runs were performed. Produced via immunoSEQ multiplex PCR; TCRdb's table is partial and in-frame only. Of 500,000 to 550,000 clones in the sample, approximately 95% were seen once. These data come from a study of shared clonotypes between healthy human individuals. Study-wide context: Researchers assigned three CD4 naive, three CD4 memory, two CD8 naive and one CD8 memory plate to each donor. Study-wide results and caveats: Compared with memory subsets, naive subsets generally had larger estimated richness. Owing to a small donor count, the genetic and exposure-history diversity represented was limited.

Material for sequencing was naive CD4+ T cells sorted from blood. As for subset: CD45RA+ positively selected. The TCR was taken from a woman under 40 in good health.

For the CDR3, the DNA is TGTGCCAGCAGCTTAACCGGGACAGGAACGACTTACTACGAGCAGTACTTC. Residues: CASSLTGTGTTYYEQYF. This rearrangement joins TRBV7-3 to TRBJ2-7; 8 bases map to TRBD1. Germline V CDR1 and CDR2: SGHTA, FQGTGA. CDR3 length: 17 residues. The V and J ends lost 0 bases and 3 bases, in that order; junction bases with no gene match: 10.